These T cell receptor beta chains were read from a single sample in a study of identical twins. TCRdb reanalysed the 5' RACE reads using MiXCR and keeps one entry per CDR3 protein. Seen here are more than 350,000 distinct CDR3 sequences, about 10% observed once, and the top ten hold 8% to 10%. The sample consisted of naive T cells sorted from blood. Source of these receptors: a woman between 50 and 59 years old in good health. Both conserved end residues are part of each CDR3. Fields, in order: clone size, D gene, V gene, J gene, CDR3 protein, CDR3 DNA. D genes are given only for firm matches. Where a row states a size, it is once, few, many or the class of an expanded clone; other rows omit it.

many	.	TRBV5-1	TRBJ2-3	CASSLVGQSTDTQYF	TGCGCCAGCAGCTTGGTCGGCCAATCCACAGATACGCAGTATTTT
.	TRBD2	TRBV29-1	TRBJ2-5	CSYGLAGTPETQYF	TGCAGCTATGGACTAGCGGGGACCCCCGAGACCCAGTACTTC
.	.	TRBV29-1	TRBJ1-4	CSVGQNYEKLFF	TGCAGCGTGGGTCAGAATTATGAAAAACTGTTTTTT
few	.	TRBV12-3/TRBV12-4	TRBJ2-1	CASSQGGGTARTQFF	TGTGCCAGCAGTCAAGGGGGGGGGACAGCGCGAACCCAGTTCTTC
many	.	TRBV12-3/TRBV12-4	TRBJ1-1	CASSPITNTEAFF	TGTGCCAGCAGCCCTATCACGAACACTGAAGCTTTCTTT
.	.	TRBV2	TRBJ1-3	CASRRLTSSGNTIYF	TGTGCCAGCAGGAGGCTTACGAGCTCTGGAAACACCATATATTTT
few	.	TRBV11-2	TRBJ2-5	CASSRSGTYQETQYF	TGTGCCAGCAGCCGGTCAGGGACATACCAAGAGACCCAGTACTTC
many	.	TRBV5-5	TRBJ2-7	CASSLELAYEQYF	TGTGCCAGCAGCTTGGAACTAGCCTACGAGCAGTACTTC
few	.	TRBV20-1	TRBJ2-5	CSARDKLAIRETQYF	TGCAGTGCTAGAGACAAACTAGCAATTCGAGAGACCCAGTACTTC
many	.	TRBV12-3/TRBV12-4	TRBJ1-5	CASSPTGNQPQHF	TGTGCCAGCAGCCCTACAGGGAATCAGCCCCAGCATTTT
many	TRBD1	TRBV29-1	TRBJ1-1	CSAGTGGALIEAFF	TGCAGCGCCGGGACAGGGGGCGCGTTGATTGAAGCTTTCTTT
many	.	TRBV20-1	TRBJ1-1	CSAEGANTEAFF	TGCAGTGCTGAAGGGGCTAACACTGAAGCTTTCTTT
few	.	TRBV20-1	TRBJ2-1	CSARPGMGRAYNEQFF	TGCAGTGCTAGGCCGGGGATGGGTAGGGCCTACAATGAGCAGTTCTTC
many	.	TRBV4-1	TRBJ2-3	CASSPTAGSADTQYF	TGCGCCAGCAGCCCTACTGCAGGTTCGGCAGATACGCAGTATTTT
many	TRBD2	TRBV12-3/TRBV12-4	TRBJ2-3	CASSFILGLAGGTDTQYF	TGTGCCAGCAGTTTTATTCTGGGACTAGCGGGAGGCACAGATACGCAGTATTTT
.	.	TRBV9	TRBJ1-5	CASSPEVGGSNQPQHF	TGTGCCAGCAGCCCCGAGGTCGGGGGTAGCAATCAGCCCCAGCATTTT
few	.	TRBV11-2	TRBJ2-7	CASSLLAGSSYEQYF	TGTGCCAGCAGCTTACTGGCGGGGAGCTCCTACGAGCAGTACTTC
few	.	TRBV15	TRBJ2-1	CATTESSYNEQFF	TGTGCCACCACGGAGAGCTCCTACAATGAGCAGTTCTTC
many	.	TRBV12-3/TRBV12-4	TRBJ1-5	CASSLEITESYSNQPQHF	TGTGCCAGCAGTTTAGAAATCACAGAGAGCTATAGCAATCAGCCCCAGCATTTT